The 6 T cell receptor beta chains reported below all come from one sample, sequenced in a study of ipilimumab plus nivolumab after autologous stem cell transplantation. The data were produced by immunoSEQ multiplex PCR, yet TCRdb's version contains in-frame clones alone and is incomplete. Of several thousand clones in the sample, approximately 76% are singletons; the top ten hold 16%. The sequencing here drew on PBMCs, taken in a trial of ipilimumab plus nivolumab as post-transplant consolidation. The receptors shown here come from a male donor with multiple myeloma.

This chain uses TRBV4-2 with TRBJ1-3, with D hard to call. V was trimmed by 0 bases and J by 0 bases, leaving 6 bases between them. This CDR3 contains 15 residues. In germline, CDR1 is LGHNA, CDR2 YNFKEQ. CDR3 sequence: CASSQDRFSGNTIYF. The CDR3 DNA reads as TGTGCCAGCAGCCAAGACAGATTCTCTGGAAACACCATATATTTT.

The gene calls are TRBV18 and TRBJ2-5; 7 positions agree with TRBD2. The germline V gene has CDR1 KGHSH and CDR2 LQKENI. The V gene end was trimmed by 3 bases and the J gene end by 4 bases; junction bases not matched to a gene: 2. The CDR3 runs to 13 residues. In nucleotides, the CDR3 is TGTGCCAGCTCACCCAGCGGGGTAGAGACCCAGTACTTC. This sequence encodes CASSPSGVETQYF.

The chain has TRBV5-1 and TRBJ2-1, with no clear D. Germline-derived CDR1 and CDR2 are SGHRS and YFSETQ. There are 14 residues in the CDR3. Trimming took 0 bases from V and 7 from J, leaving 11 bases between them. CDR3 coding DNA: TGCGCCAGCAGCTTGGTTTTGGGTCTAAATGAGCAGTTCTTC. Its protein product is CASSLVLGLNEQFF.

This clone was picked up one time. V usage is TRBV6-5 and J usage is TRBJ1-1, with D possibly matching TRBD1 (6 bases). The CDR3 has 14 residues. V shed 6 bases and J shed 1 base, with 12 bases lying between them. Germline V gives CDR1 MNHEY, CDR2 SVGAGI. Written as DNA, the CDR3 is TGTGCCAGCAGGGAGGACAGCTGGAACACTGAAGCTTTCTTT. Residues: CASREDSWNTEAFF.

CDR3 DNA: TGTGCCAGCAGTGTGGTGGGCTCGGCAGATACGCAGTATTTT. Its protein is CASSVVGSADTQYF. This sequence joins TRBV2 and TRBJ2-3; D is undetermined. CDR1 and CDR2 (germline): SNHLY, FYNNEI. This CDR3 is 14 amino acids long. V was shortened by 4 bases and J by 4 bases, with 12 bases between the two germline ends.

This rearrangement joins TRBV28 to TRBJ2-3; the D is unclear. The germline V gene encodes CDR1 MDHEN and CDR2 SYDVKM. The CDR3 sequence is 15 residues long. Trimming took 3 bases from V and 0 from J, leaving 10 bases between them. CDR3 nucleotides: TGTGCCAGCAGTTTTAGACAAGCTAGCACAGATACGCAGTATTTT. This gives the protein CASSFRQASTDTQYF.